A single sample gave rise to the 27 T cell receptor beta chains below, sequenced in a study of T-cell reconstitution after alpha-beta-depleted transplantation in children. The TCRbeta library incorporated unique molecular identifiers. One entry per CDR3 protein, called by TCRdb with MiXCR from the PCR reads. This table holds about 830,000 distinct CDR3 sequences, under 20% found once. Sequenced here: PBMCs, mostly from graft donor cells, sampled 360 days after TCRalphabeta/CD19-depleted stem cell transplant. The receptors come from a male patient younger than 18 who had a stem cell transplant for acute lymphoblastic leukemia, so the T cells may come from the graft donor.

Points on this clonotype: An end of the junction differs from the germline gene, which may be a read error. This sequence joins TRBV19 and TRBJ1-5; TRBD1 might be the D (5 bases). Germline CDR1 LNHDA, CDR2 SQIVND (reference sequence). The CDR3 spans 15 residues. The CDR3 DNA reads TGTGCCAGTAGCCTCGGGACCGATAGCAATCATCCCCAGCATTTT. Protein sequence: CASSLGTDSNHPQHF.

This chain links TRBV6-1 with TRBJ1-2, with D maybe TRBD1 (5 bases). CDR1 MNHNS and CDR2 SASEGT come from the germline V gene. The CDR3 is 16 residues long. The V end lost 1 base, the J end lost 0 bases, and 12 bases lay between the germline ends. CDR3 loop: CASSEGGTFTNYGYTF. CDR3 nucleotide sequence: TGTGCCAGCAGTGAAGGCGGGACGTTCACTAACTATGGCTACACCTTC.

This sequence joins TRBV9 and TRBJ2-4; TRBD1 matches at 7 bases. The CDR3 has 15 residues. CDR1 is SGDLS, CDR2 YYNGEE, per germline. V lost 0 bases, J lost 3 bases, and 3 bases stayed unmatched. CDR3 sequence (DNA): TGTGCCAGCAGCGTAGACGGGACAGTCAAAAACATTCAGTACTTC. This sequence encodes CASSVDGTVKNIQYF.

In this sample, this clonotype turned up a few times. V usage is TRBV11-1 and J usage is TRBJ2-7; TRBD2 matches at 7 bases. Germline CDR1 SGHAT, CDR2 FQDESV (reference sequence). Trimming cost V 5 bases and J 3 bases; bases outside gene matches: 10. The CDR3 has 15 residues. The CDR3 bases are TGTGCCAGCAGCCCCACCACAGCTAGCGGCTACGAGCAGTACTTC. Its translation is CASSPTTASGYEQYF. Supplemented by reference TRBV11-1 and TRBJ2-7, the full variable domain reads EAEVAQSPRYKITEKSQAVAFWCDPISGHATLYWYRQILGQGPELLVQFQDESVVDDSQLPKDRFSAERLKGVDSTLKIQPAELGDSAMYLCASSPTTASGYEQYFGPGTRLTVT.

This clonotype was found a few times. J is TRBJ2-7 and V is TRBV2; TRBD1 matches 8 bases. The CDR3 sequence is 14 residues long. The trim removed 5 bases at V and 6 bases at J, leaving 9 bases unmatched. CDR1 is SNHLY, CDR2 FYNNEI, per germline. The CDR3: CASSLRDRTSEQYF. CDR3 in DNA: TGTGCCAGCAGTCTCCGGGACAGGACTTCCGAGCAGTACTTC.

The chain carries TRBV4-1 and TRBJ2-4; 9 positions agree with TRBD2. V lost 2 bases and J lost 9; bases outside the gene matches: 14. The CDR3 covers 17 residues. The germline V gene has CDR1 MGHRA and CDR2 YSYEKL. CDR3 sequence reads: CASSQWPSGTYEGIQYF. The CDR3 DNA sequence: TGCGCCAGCAGCCAATGGCCTAGCGGGACCTATGAGGGCATTCAGTACTTC.

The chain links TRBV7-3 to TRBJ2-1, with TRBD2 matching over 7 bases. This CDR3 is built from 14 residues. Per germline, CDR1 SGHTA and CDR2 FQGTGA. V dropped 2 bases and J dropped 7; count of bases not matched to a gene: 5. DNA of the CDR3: TGTGCCAGCAGCTTACTTGGGACTACTAATGAGCAGTTCTTC. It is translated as CASSLLGTTNEQFF.

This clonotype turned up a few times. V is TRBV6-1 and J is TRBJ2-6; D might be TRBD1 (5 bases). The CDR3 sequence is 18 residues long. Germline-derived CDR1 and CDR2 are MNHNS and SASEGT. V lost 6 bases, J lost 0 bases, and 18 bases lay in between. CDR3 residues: CASRMPGNPSSGANVLTF. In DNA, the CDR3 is TGTGCCAGCAGAATGCCAGGGAATCCCTCCTCTGGGGCCAACGTCCTGACTTTC.

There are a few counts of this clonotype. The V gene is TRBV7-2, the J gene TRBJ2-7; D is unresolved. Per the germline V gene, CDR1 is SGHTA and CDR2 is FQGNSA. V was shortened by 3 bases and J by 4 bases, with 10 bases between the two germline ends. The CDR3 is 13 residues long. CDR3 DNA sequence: TGTGCCAGCAGCTTTCTTTCAGAGTACGAGCAGTACTTC. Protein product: CASSFLSEYEQYF.

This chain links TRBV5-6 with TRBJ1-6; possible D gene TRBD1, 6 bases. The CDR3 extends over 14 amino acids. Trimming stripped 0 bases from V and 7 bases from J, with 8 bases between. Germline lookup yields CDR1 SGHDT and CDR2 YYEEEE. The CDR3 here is CASSLEDRNSPLHF. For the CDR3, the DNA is TGTGCCAGCAGCTTGGAAGACAGGAATTCACCCCTCCACTTT.

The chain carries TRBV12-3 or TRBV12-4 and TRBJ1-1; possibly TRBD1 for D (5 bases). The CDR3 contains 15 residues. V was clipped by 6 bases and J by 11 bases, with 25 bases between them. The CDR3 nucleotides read TGTGCCAGCAGCAACCCCCGGGACCGGGGGTTTGGGGCTTTCTTT. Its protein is CASSNPRDRGFGAFF.

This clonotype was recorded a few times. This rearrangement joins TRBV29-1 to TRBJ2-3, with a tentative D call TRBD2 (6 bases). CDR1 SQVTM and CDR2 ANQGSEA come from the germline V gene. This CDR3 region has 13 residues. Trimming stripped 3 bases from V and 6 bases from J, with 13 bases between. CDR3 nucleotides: TGCAGCGTTGATACCGGGAGCGGGGATACGCAGTATTTT. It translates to CSVDTGSGDTQYF.

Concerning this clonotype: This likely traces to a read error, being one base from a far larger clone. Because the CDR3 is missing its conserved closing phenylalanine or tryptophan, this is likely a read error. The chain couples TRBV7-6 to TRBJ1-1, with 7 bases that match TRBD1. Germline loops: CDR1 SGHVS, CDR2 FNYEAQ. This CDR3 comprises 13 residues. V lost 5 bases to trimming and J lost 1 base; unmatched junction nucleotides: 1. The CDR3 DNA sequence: TGTGCCAGCAGCCGGGACAGGAACACTGAAGCTTTCTCT. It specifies CASSRDRNTEAFS.

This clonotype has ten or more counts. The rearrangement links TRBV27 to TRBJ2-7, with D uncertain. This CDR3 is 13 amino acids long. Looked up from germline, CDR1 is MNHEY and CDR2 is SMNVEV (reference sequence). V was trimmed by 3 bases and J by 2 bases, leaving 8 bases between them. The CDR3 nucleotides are TGTGCCAGCAGTTTTGGAGAAGCCTACGAGCAGTACTTC. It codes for CASSFGEAYEQYF.

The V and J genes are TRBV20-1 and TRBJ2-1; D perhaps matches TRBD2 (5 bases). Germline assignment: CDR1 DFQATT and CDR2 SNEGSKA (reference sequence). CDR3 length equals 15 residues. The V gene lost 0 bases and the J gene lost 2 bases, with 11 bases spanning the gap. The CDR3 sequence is CSARDRVGAYNEQFF. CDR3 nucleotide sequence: TGCAGTGCTAGAGATCGTGTGGGAGCCTACAATGAGCAGTTCTTC.

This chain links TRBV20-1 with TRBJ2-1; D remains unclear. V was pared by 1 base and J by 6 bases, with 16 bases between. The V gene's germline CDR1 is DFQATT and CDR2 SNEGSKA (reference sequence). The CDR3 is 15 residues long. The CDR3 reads CSARVVSTPPNEQFF. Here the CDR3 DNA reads TGCAGTGCTAGAGTAGTCTCCACCCCGCCCAATGAGCAGTTCTTC.

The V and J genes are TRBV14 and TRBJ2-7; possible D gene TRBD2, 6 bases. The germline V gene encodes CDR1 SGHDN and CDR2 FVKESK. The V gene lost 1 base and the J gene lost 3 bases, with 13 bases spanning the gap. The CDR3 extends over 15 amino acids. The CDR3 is CASSQAGLSLYEQYF. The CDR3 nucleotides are TGTGCCAGCAGCCAAGCGGGACTGTCCCTCTACGAGCAGTACTTC.

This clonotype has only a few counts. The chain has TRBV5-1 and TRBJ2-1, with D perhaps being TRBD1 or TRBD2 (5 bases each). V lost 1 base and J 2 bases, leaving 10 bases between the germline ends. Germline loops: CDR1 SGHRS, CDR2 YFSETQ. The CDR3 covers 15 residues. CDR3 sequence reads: CASSLRWDAYNEQFF. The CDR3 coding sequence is TGCGCCAGCAGCTTGCGGTGGGACGCCTACAATGAGCAGTTCTTC.

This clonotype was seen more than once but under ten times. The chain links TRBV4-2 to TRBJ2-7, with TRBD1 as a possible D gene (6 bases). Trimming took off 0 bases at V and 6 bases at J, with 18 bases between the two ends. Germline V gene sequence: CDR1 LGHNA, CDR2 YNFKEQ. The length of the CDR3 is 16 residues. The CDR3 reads CASSQDLTGPLGEQYF. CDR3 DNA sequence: TGTGCCAGCAGCCAAGATCTAACAGGGCCGTTGGGCGAGCAGTACTTC.

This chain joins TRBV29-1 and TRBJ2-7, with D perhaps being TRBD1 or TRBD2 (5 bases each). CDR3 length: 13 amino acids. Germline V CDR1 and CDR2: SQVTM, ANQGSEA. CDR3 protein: CSGLRDDSYEQYF. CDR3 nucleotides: TGCAGTGGGCTTCGGGACGACTCCTACGAGCAGTACTTC.

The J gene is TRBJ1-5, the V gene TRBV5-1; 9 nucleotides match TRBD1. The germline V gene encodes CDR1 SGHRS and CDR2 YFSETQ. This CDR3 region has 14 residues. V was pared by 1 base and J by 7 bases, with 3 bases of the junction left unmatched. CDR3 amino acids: CASSLTGGPQPQHF. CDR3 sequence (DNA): TGCGCCAGCAGCTTGACAGGGGGCCCCCAGCCCCAGCATTTT.

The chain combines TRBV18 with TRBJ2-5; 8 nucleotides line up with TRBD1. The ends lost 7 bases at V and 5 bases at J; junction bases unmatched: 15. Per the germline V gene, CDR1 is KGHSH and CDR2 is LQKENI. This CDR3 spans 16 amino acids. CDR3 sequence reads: CASCQTGVREQETQYF. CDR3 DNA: TGTGCCAGCTGTCAGACAGGGGTCCGTGAGCAGGAGACCCAGTACTTC.

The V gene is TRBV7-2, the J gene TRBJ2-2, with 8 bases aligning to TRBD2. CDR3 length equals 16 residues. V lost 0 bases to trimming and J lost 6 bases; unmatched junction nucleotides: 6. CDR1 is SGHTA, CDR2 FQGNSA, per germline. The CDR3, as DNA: TGTGCCAGCAGCTTAGCGACCTTAGCGGGGTCCGGGGAGCTGTTTTTT. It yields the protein CASSLATLAGSGELFF.

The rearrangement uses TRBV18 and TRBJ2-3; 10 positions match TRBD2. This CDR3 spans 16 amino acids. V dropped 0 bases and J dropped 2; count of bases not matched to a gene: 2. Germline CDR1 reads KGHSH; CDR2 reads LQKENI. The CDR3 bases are TGTGCCAGCTCACCACCGGGACTAGCGATCACAGATACGCAGTATTTT. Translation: CASSPPGLAITDTQYF.

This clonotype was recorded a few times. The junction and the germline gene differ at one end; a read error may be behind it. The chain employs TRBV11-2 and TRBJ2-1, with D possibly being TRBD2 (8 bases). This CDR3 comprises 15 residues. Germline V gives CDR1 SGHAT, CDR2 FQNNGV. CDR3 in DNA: TGTGCCAGCGGGACAGAGCGGGAGCTGGCCAATCAGCAGTTCTTC. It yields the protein CASGTERELANQQFF.

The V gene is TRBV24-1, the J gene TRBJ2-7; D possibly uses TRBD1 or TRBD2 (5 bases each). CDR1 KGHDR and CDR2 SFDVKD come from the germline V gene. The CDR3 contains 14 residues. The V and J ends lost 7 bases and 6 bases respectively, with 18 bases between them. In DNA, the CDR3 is TGTGCCACCAGGTCGACTCGGGACGGCGCCGAGCAGTACTTC. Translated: CATRSTRDGAEQYF.

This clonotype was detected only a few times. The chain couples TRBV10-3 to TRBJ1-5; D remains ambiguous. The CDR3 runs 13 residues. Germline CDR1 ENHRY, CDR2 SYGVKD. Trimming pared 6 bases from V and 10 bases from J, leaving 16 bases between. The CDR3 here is CAIRKGDISPQHF. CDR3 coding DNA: TGTGCCATCAGGAAGGGCGATATCAGCCCCCAGCATTTT.